A single sample is the source of the 8 T cell receptor beta chains below, sequenced in a study of shared clonotypes between healthy human individuals. The assay was immunoSEQ multiplex PCR, and TCRdb's table has in-frame clones only and misses some. The sample holds approximately 2,000,000 clones, 92% seen once. The source material was naive CD4+ T cells from PBMCs. Specified subset: CD45RA+ positively selected. Receptors originate from a man between 18 and 29 years old in good health. Some clones in this sample may be carry-over from other donors' samples.

V gene TRBV6-5 combines with J gene TRBJ1-4; no definite D call. The CDR3 sequence is 14 residues long. The ends were cut back, 8 bases at V and 6 bases at J, with 16 bases in the middle. Germline V gene data show CDR1 as MNHEY and CDR2 as SVGAGI. The CDR3: CASSPSGKDEKLFF. Written as DNA, the CDR3 is TGTGCCAGCTCTCCCTCGGGGAAGGATGAAAAACTGTTTTTT.

The rearrangement uses TRBV7-9 and TRBJ2-7; D is possibly TRBD1 (5 bases). Trimming cost V 7 bases and J 2 bases, with 15 bases left between them. CDR1 and CDR2 from the germline V gene are SEHNR and FQNEAQ (reference sequence). The CDR3 sequence is 14 residues long. DNA of the CDR3: TGTGCCAGCACCCTGTCAGAGACAGCCTACGAGCAGTACTTC. Translation gives CASTLSETAYEQYF.

This chain joins TRBV6-5 and TRBJ2-1; tentative D call: TRBD1 (5 bases). The germline gives CDR1 MNHEY, CDR2 SVGAGI. The V gene lost 2 bases and the J gene lost 4 bases, with 12 bases spanning the gap. The CDR3 has 15 residues. The CDR3 nucleotides are TGTGCCAGCAGTTACCAGCAGGGTGTGTACAATGAGCAGTTCTTC. The encoded protein is CASSYQQGVYNEQFF.

J is TRBJ1-2 and V is TRBV10-1; D gene unclear. This CDR3 region has 13 residues. Germline V lookup: CDR1 WNHNN, CDR2 SYGVQD (reference sequence). V shed 2 bases and J shed 3 bases, with 7 bases lying between them. In DNA, the CDR3 is TGCGCCAGCAGTGAGAATCGGGACTATGGCTACACCTTC. This translates into CASSENRDYGYTF.

The chain uses TRBV27 and TRBJ2-7; possibly TRBD1 for D (6 bases). Trimming removed 5 bases at V and 0 bases at J, with 14 bases between. CDR3 length equals 15 residues. Germline CDR1 MNHEY, CDR2 SMNVEV (reference sequence). CDR3 sequence (DNA): TGTGCCAGCAGTCCCTGGACAGTAAGCTCCTACGAGCAGTACTTC. It specifies CASSPWTVSSYEQYF.

DNA for the CDR3: TGTGCCAGCAGTGGACCCCCCGCGGAGTCCTACGAGCAGTACTTC. Translation: CASSGPPAESYEQYF. V and J are TRBV6-4 and TRBJ2-7; D is undetermined. V gave up 4 bases and J gave up 1 base, with 14 bases separating them. The germline gives CDR1 MRHNA, CDR2 SNTAGT. The CDR3 contains 15 residues.

The chain uses TRBV30 and TRBJ2-5; 9 bases are shared with TRBD2. This CDR3 is 15 amino acids long. V shed 0 bases, J shed 7 bases, and the junction held 9 bases outside the gene matches. The germline gives CDR1 GTSNPN, CDR2 SVGIG (reference sequence). CDR3 sequence (DNA): TGTGCCTGGAGTGTAATAGCGGGAGTAGCGCGGACCCAGTACTTC. It yields the protein CAWSVIAGVARTQYF. Full variable domain (outside the CDR3, taken from reference TRBV30 and TRBJ2-5): SQTIHQWPATLVQPVGSPLSLECTVEGTSNPNLYWYRQAAGRGLQLLFYSVGIGQISSEVPQNLSASRPQDRQFILSSKKLLLSDSGFYLCAWSVIAGVARTQYFGPGTRLLVL.

Concerning this clone: Different DNA sequences within this sample yield the same CDR3. The chain joins TRBV5-4 to TRBJ2-3; 7 nucleotides match TRBD2. The junction had 0 bases not matched to a gene; V was cut back by 1 base and J by 4 bases. The CDR3 totals 13 residues. Germline loops: CDR1 SGHNT, CDR2 YYREEE (reference sequence). DNA of the CDR3: TGTGCCAGCAGCTTGCGGGGGGCAGATACGCAGTATTTT. This translates into CASSLRGADTQYF.